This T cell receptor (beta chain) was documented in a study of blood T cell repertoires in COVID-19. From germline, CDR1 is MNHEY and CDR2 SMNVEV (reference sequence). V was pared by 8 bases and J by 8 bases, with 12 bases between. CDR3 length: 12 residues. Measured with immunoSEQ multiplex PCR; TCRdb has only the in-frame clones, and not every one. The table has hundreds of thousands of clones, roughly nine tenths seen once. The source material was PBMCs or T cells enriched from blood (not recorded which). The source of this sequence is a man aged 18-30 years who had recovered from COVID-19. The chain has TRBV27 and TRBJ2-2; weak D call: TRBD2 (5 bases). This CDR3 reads CASGLRTGELFF. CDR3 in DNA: TGTGCCAGCGGACTCCGCACGGGGGAGCTGTTTTTT.